These T cell receptor beta chains were read from a single sample in a study of cytomegalovirus exposure and HLA in healthy donors. Data came from immunoSEQ multiplex PCR; TCRdb stores just in-frame clones and leaves some out. The sample has over 150,000 clones; about four fifths are singletons. Sequenced: PBMCs. Source of these receptors: a woman younger than 45 in good health and CMV-seropositive. Each CDR3 is given with its conserved first and last residue. The D gene is left open where the match is weak. Clone size is stated in some rows and not others, as once, few, many or a class when expanded.

DNA,CDR3,V,size,D,J,length
TGCAGCGCCCGCCGGACTAGCGGGGGAAATGAGCAGTTCTTC,CSARRTSGGNEQFF,TRBV29-1,.,TRBD2,TRBJ2-1,14
TGTGCCAGCAGTAAGGACAGGGGCCATAATTCACCCCTCCACTTT,CASSKDRGHNSPLHF,TRBV6-5,.,TRBD1,TRBJ1-6,15
TGCGCCAGCAGCCAAGATCGGACAGGGGGCTTGTCTAATGAAAAACTGTTTTTT,CASSQDRTGGLSNEKLFF,TRBV4-3,few,TRBD1,TRBJ1-4,18
TGTGCCAGCAGTTACTCTGATCGGGGGTACGAGCAGTACTTC,CASSYSDRGYEQYF,TRBV6-5,.,.,TRBJ2-7,14
TGTGCCAGCAGTTACCCGACAGGTATGAACACTGAAGCTTTCTTT,CASSYPTGMNTEAFF,TRBV6-6,.,.,TRBJ1-1,15
TGCAGCGTTGCTCCCAGTGGTGAAGCTTTCTTT,CSVAPSGEAFF,TRBV29-1,.,.,TRBJ1-1,11
TGTGCCAGCAGTGAAAGGGCAGGAGGCCAGCCCCAGCATTTT,CASSERAGGQPQHF,TRBV2,.,.,TRBJ1-5,14
TGTGCCAGCATCAATTATGGACAGGAAGCTTTCTTT,CASINYGQEAFF,TRBV7-2,.,.,TRBJ1-1,12
TGTGCCAGCAGCCCGGAACAGGGAAATGAGCAGTTCTTC,CASSPEQGNEQFF,TRBV5-6,.,.,TRBJ2-1,13
TGTGCCAGCAGCTCGGACAGGGGTGGCTACACCTTC,CASSSDRGGYTF,TRBV5-6,.,TRBD1,TRBJ1-2,12
TGTGCCAGCAGCCGGTCCTGGGGGGCAGATACGCAGTATTTT,CASSRSWGADTQYF,TRBV5-8,.,.,TRBJ2-3,14
TGTGCCAGCAGTCCGTCACCGGACAGGGTGTACGAGCAGTACTTC,CASSPSPDRVYEQYF,TRBV28,.,TRBD1,TRBJ2-7,15
TGCGCCAGCAGTCAACAGGGACAGGACTATGGCTACACCTTC,CASSQQGQDYGYTF,TRBV23-1,.,TRBD1,TRBJ1-2,14
TGTGCCAGCATCCCTTTATCGGGGGGGTCGGCCACCGGGGAGCTGTTTTTT,CASIPLSGGSATGELFF,TRBV27,.,TRBD2,TRBJ2-2,17